What follows are 14 T cell receptor beta chains derived from one specimen sequenced in a study of T-cell reconstitution after alpha-beta-depleted transplantation in children. Unique molecular identifiers featured in how the TCRbeta library was prepared. In TCRdb, the PCR reads were re-called with MiXCR into one record per CDR3 protein. The table has about 640,000 distinct CDR3 sequences, around 17% seen once. The specimen comprised PBMCs from the stem cell graft donor, sampled from the stem cell graft. The source is a human donor who donated a stem cell graft to a child with acute myeloid leukemia.

This clonotype was seen only a few times. The chain recombines TRBV29-1 with TRBJ2-3, with 8 positions matching TRBD1. Trimming cost V 4 bases and J 4 bases; bases outside gene matches: 10. CDR3 size: 15 residues. Germline V CDR1 and CDR2: SQVTM, ANQGSEA. The CDR3, as DNA: TGCAGCGTTGTCCGAGGACAGGGAGACTCAGATACGCAGTATTTT. Amino acids: CSVVRGQGDSDTQYF.

This clonotype was seen only a few times. The gene calls are TRBV7-9 and TRBJ2-1; maybe TRBD2 (6 bases). Germline values: CDR1 SEHNR, CDR2 FQNEAQ (reference sequence). The length of the CDR3 is 14 residues. Between the trimmed V and J ends, which lost 5 bases and 7 bases, there was a span of 15 bases. The DNA of the CDR3 is TGTGCCAGCAGCCCCGGCCGGGACTCGAATGAGCAGTTCTTC. Encoded protein: CASSPGRDSNEQFF.

This clonotype was seen many times. The chain links TRBV13 to TRBJ2-1; TRBD1 matches at 7 bases. CDR3 length: 16 residues. Germline lookup yields CDR1 PRHDT and CDR2 FYEKMQ (reference sequence). V lost 2 bases and J lost 6; bases outside the gene matches: 10. CDR3 nucleotides: TGTGCCAGCAGCTTAAGGGGCAGGGGGAGAGGCAATGAGCAGTTCTTC. It is translated as CASSLRGRGRGNEQFF.

The chain combines TRBV20-1 with TRBJ1-4; D is possibly TRBD1 (6 bases). CDR1 and CDR2 (germline): DFQATT, SNEGSKA (reference sequence). Trimming shortened V by 8 bases and J by 2 bases, and 15 bases separated the two germline ends. The CDR3 sequence is 14 residues long. CDR3 nucleotide sequence: TGCAGTCTTAGGGGGGGGGCGACTAATGAAAAACTGTTTTTT. Translating gives CSLRGGATNEKLFF.

This clonotype was found many times. V is TRBV6-5 and J is TRBJ1-5; no clear D. In germline, CDR1 is MNHEY, CDR2 SVGAGI. This CDR3 has 14 amino acids. V was trimmed by 2 bases and J by 2 bases, leaving 7 bases between them. Here the CDR3 reads CASSYPAGNQPQHF. DNA for the CDR3: TGTGCCAGCAGTTACCCCGCTGGCAATCAGCCCCAGCATTTT.

Only a few counts were recorded for this clonotype. This chain uses TRBV12-3 or TRBV12-4 with TRBJ1-5; no clear D gene. CDR3 length: 14 amino acids. V was pared by 8 bases and J by 2 bases, with 13 bases between. CDR3: CASALPAGNQPQHF. For the CDR3, the DNA is TGTGCCAGCGCCCTCCCGGCGGGCAATCAGCCCCAGCATTTT.

This clonotype was seen only once. J is TRBJ2-1 and V is TRBV4-1; 11 bases align to TRBD1. The CDR3 runs to 17 residues. CDR1 and CDR2 from the germline V gene are MGHRA and YSYEKL. V shed 1 base, J shed 4 bases, and the junction held 6 bases outside the gene matches. The DNA of the CDR3 is TGCGCCAGCAGCCAAGCTTCCGGGACAGGGGGTTACAATGAGCAGTTCTTC. This gives the protein CASSQASGTGGYNEQFF.

This clonotype was seen repeatedly, ten times or more. V gene TRBV7-2 combines with J gene TRBJ2-7; either TRBD1 or TRBD2 may supply D (6 bases each). The CDR3 length is 14 residues. Deletions cut 3 bases from V and 0 bases from J, with 9 bases between. Germline lookup yields CDR1 SGHTA and CDR2 FQGNSA. The CDR3, as DNA: TGTGCCAGCAGCTTGGGGGGCGGCTCCTACGAGCAGTACTTC. Protein product: CASSLGGGSYEQYF.

This clonotype was seen at least ten times. V gene TRBV13 combines with J gene TRBJ2-7; 10 bases map to TRBD1. This CDR3 has 15 amino acids. V was pared by 5 bases and J by 1 base, with 5 bases of the junction left unmatched. Per germline, CDR1 PRHDT and CDR2 FYEKMQ (reference sequence). The CDR3 reads CASSPWTGGSYEQYF. Here the CDR3 DNA reads TGTGCCAGCAGCCCGTGGACAGGGGGATCCTACGAGCAGTACTTC.

This clonotype was counted ten times or more. DNA of the CDR3: TGTGCCAGCAGCGACCCTTTTAGCGGGGGGGCAGGAGATACGCAGTATTTT. Its translation: CASSDPFSGGAGDTQYF. V usage is TRBV7-2 and J usage is TRBJ2-3; 11 nucleotides align to TRBD2. The germline CDR1 and CDR2 sequences are SGHTA and FQGNSA. Unmatched junction bases numbered 12, after V lost 5 bases and J lost 5 bases. The CDR3 has 17 residues.

The rearrangement links TRBV7-2 to TRBJ1-1; 7 positions match TRBD1. Trimming removed 5 bases from V and 6 bases from J; junction bases left unmatched: 12. Germline V lookup: CDR1 SGHTA, CDR2 FQGNSA. This CDR3 has 15 residues. CDR3 protein: CASSPRTGAIPEAFF. DNA for the CDR3: TGTGCCAGCAGCCCCCGAACAGGGGCGATCCCTGAAGCTTTCTTT.

Note on this clonotype: This sequence may be a read error, since a much larger clone differs from it by one base. V is TRBV20-1 and J is TRBJ2-3; D is unclear. Between the trimmed V and J ends, which lost 4 bases and 5 bases, there was a span of 7 bases. Germline-derived CDR1 and CDR2 are DFQATT and SNEGSKA (reference sequence). This CDR3 is built from 11 residues. As DNA, the CDR3 is TGCAGTGCTACAGTGGTAGATACGCAGTATTTT. Amino acid sequence: CSATVVDTQYF.

This clonotype was seen many times. This sequence joins TRBV5-1 and TRBJ1-1; D gene unclear. The V gene's germline CDR1 is SGHRS and CDR2 YFSETQ. This CDR3 has 15 residues. The V and J ends lost 2 bases and 0 bases respectively, with 11 bases between them. CDR3 in amino acids: CASSFSYSVNTEAFF. CDR3 nucleotide sequence: TGCGCCAGCAGCTTTTCCTACTCTGTGAACACTGAAGCTTTCTTT.

This chain uses TRBV5-5 with TRBJ2-4; D is unresolved. Trimming cost V 4 bases and J 0 bases, with 8 bases left between them. The CDR3 is made up of 14 amino acids. Germline CDR1 reads SGHKS; CDR2 reads YYEKEE (reference sequence). In DNA, the CDR3 is TGTGCCAGCAGCCTTTATCTAGCCAAAAACATTCAGTACTTC. Its protein is CASSLYLAKNIQYF.